The 30 T cell receptor beta chains below were found in one sample sequenced in a study of shared clonotypes between healthy human individuals. Assay used: immunoSEQ multiplex PCR; TCRdb lists only in-frame clones, some missing. The table records some 630,000 clones, roughly 78% of them present only once. The specimen sequenced was memory CD4+ T cells sorted from blood. This sample's subset: CD45RA-negative fraction. The receptors come from a woman in her twenties or thirties in good health.

The chain is built from TRBV6-5 and TRBJ2-7; tentatively, D is TRBD1 (5 bases). Germline CDR1 and CDR2: MNHEY and SVGAGI. V dropped 3 bases and J dropped 6 bases, with 18 bases sitting between them. The CDR3 is 15 residues long. CDR3 in amino acids: CASSYSTGGLREQYF. The CDR3 DNA is TGTGCCAGCAGTTATTCCACAGGTGGGCTTCGCGAGCAGTACTTC.

The table lists this clone with a few counts. The rearrangement joins TRBV7-9 to TRBJ1-1; D is possibly TRBD1 (5 bases). This CDR3 has 15 residues. V was shortened by 5 bases and J by 0 bases, with 13 bases between the two germline ends. Germline CDR1 reads SEHNR; CDR2 reads FQNEAQ (reference sequence). The CDR3 nucleotides read TGTGCCAGCAGCCCCGACAGTATCATGAACACTGAAGCTTTCTTT. This translates into CASSPDSIMNTEAFF.

This chain links TRBV28 with TRBJ2-5, with 9 positions matching TRBD2. V was clipped by 5 bases and J by 1 base; unmatched bases: 5. The CDR3 has 15 amino acids. Germline CDR1 MDHEN, CDR2 SYDVKM. Here the CDR3 reads CASSLAGGAQETQYF. Here the CDR3 DNA reads TGTGCCAGCAGTCTCGCGGGGGGGGCCCAAGAGACCCAGTACTTC.

In its sample, this clone was seen a few times. The chain has TRBV5-1 and TRBJ2-7; 8 nucleotides line up with TRBD1. Germline values: CDR1 SGHRS, CDR2 YFSETQ. The CDR3 covers 16 residues. Germline trimming cut 4 bases from V and 1 base from J; bases unmatched to any gene: 10. DNA for the CDR3: TGCGCCAGCAGCGGGGGACAGGAACTGGTTTCCTACGAGCAGTACTTC. This sequence encodes CASSGGQELVSYEQYF.

Of note for this clone: Distinct nucleotide sequences in the sample also encode this CDR3. The V call is TRBV9, the J call TRBJ2-2; tentative D call: TRBD2 (5 bases). Germline CDR1 SGDLS, CDR2 YYNGEE. V was shortened by 0 bases and J by 2 bases, with 8 bases between the two germline ends. The CDR3 runs 15 residues. The CDR3 is CASSVASGNTGELFF. In DNA, the CDR3 is TGTGCCAGCAGCGTAGCCAGCGGCAACACCGGGGAGCTGTTTTTT. Full variable domain (outside the CDR3, taken from reference TRBV9 and TRBJ2-2): DSGVTQTPKHLITATGQRVTLRCSPRSGDLSVYWYQQSLDQGLQFLIQYYNGEERAKGNILERFSAQQFPDLHSELNLSSLELGDSALYFCASSVASGNTGELFFGEGSRLTVL.

This clone was picked up a small number of times. The chain recombines TRBV30 with TRBJ1-1; no firm D call. This CDR3 spans 14 amino acids. Germline CDR1 GTSNPN, CDR2 SVGIG (reference sequence). V shed 3 bases and J shed 3 bases, with 14 bases lying between them. CDR3: CAWRAVLRDTEAFF. DNA of the CDR3: TGTGCCTGGAGGGCTGTACTACGGGACACTGAAGCTTTCTTT.

The genes are TRBV19 and TRBJ1-1; 8 bases map to TRBD1. The V segment lost 5 bases and the J segment 8 bases; nucleotides outside the gene matches: 4. The CDR3 extends over 12 amino acids. Germline-derived CDR1 and CDR2 are LNHDA and SQIVND (reference sequence). This CDR3 is CASSANRGEAFF. DNA for the CDR3: TGTGCCAGTAGTGCCAACAGGGGGGAAGCTTTCTTT.

This chain joins TRBV5-1 and TRBJ2-3; a weak D match, TRBD2 (6 bases). With 0 bases removed from V and 6 bases from J, the gap between germline ends came to 14 bases. Germline values: CDR1 SGHRS, CDR2 YFSETQ. CDR3 length equals 15 residues. DNA of the CDR3: TGCGCCAGCAGCTTGGAAATCGGGGGTGAGGATACGCAGTATTTT. Translation: CASSLEIGGEDTQYF.

This clone was observed a few times. This chain joins TRBV7-3 and TRBJ2-1, with TRBD2 matching 8 bases. The CDR3 covers 14 residues. V gave up 2 bases and J gave up 7 bases; unmatched junction bases: 4. Germline-derived CDR1 and CDR2 are SGHTA and FQGTGA. The CDR3 reads CASSLWASGNEQFF. The CDR3 region has the DNA TGTGCCAGCAGCTTATGGGCTAGCGGGAATGAGCAGTTCTTC.

The genes are TRBV5-1 and TRBJ2-2, with 9 bases aligning to TRBD1. The junction had 6 bases not matched to a gene; V was cut back by 4 bases and J by 5 bases. The CDR3 has 15 amino acids. Germline V gives CDR1 SGHRS, CDR2 YFSETQ. This CDR3 is CASSIQGARTGELFF. The CDR3 coding sequence is TGCGCCAGCAGCATACAGGGGGCGCGTACCGGGGAGCTGTTTTTT.

The V call is TRBV10-3, the J call TRBJ2-7, with D possibly matching TRBD1 (6 bases). Germline CDR1 is ENHRY and CDR2 is SYGVKD. Trimming pared 6 bases from V and 5 bases from J, leaving 11 bases between. The CDR3 is 12 residues long. CDR3 coding DNA: TGTGCCATCAGGACACAGGGCCACGAGCAGTACTTC. Protein: CAIRTQGHEQYF.

This clone has only a few counts. This chain uses TRBV7-2 with TRBJ1-1; D might be TRBD1 (5 bases). V was pared by 2 bases and J by 10 bases, with 14 bases between. CDR1 and CDR2 from the germline V gene are SGHTA and FQGNSA. This CDR3 region has 13 residues. The CDR3 region has the DNA TGTGCCAGCAGCTTAATAAGGGGAGCGGGAGCTTTCTTT. Translation: CASSLIRGAGAFF.

The genes are TRBV6-1 and TRBJ2-7; TRBD1 is a possible D gene (5 bases). The CDR3 totals 15 residues. V was cut by 3 bases and J by 2 bases, with 14 bases left in between. CDR1 is MNHNS, CDR2 SASEGT, per germline. CDR3 DNA: TGTGCCAGCAGTGAGAAAGGCAGGGTTCCCTACGAGCAGTACTTC. This sequence encodes CASSEKGRVPYEQYF.

The V gene is TRBV4-2, the J gene TRBJ2-1; D might be TRBD1 or TRBD2, each matching 5 bases. V lost 1 base and J 3 bases, leaving 16 bases between the germline ends. Germline values: CDR1 LGHNA, CDR2 YNFKEQ. The CDR3 covers 17 residues. The CDR3, as DNA: TGTGCCAGCAGCCAAGTTAGCGCTCCTGGGGGCTACAATGAGCAGTTCTTC. Amino acids: CASSQVSAPGGYNEQFF.

The chain couples TRBV5-1 to TRBJ1-3; TRBD1 is a possible D gene (5 bases). Germline CDR1 is SGHRS and CDR2 is YFSETQ. This CDR3 has 15 residues. Trimming stripped 1 base from V and 4 bases from J, with 12 bases between. The CDR3 loop reads CASSLWDGDGNTIYF. CDR3 DNA sequence: TGCGCCAGCAGCTTGTGGGACGGTGACGGAAACACCATATATTTT.

The CDR3 protein is CASSEGSSGNTIYF. As DNA, the CDR3 is TGTGCCAGCAGTGAGGGCAGCTCTGGAAACACCATATATTTT. The rearrangement links TRBV2 to TRBJ1-3; no clear D. V was clipped by 3 bases and J by 0 bases, with 6 bases between them. This CDR3 has 14 residues. From germline, CDR1 is SNHLY and CDR2 FYNNEI. The full variable domain, with the rest looked up from reference TRBV2 and TRBJ1-3, is EPEVTQTPSHQVTQMGQEVILRCVPISNHLYFYWYRQILGQKVEFLVSFYNNEISEKSEIFDDQFSVERPDGSNFTLKIRSTKLEDSAMYFCASSEGSSGNTIYFGEGSWLTVV.

This chain links TRBV10-3 with TRBJ1-5; 7 nucleotides match TRBD1. This CDR3 comprises 17 residues. Trimming removed 0 bases from V and 6 bases from J; junction bases left unmatched: 11. Germline loops: CDR1 ENHRY, CDR2 SYGVKD. CDR3 sequence reads: CAISESMTGYPPQPQHF. CDR3 bases: TGTGCCATCAGTGAGTCTATGACAGGGTATCCCCCTCAGCCCCAGCATTTT.

The chain employs TRBV29-1 and TRBJ2-5; D gene ambiguous. Germline lookup yields CDR1 SQVTM and CDR2 ANQGSEA. The CDR3 is 14 residues long. V was trimmed by 4 bases and J by 5 bases, leaving 17 bases between them. CDR3 residues: CSVGWAPPGETQYF. The CDR3 coding sequence is TGCAGCGTTGGGTGGGCGCCTCCTGGGGAGACCCAGTACTTC.

For this clone: A much larger clone is a single base away; this may be a read error. The chain employs TRBV14 and TRBJ2-3; 9 bases map to TRBD2. CDR1 and CDR2 from the germline V gene are SGHDN and FVKESK. CDR3 length: 15 amino acids. CDR3 region: CASGQRLAGTDTQYF. CDR3 sequence (DNA): TGTGCCAGCGGCCAAAGACTAGCGGGCACAGATACGCAGTATTTT.

This sequence joins TRBV6-5 and TRBJ2-1, with D possibly being TRBD2 (6 bases). The CDR3 extends over 13 amino acids. The germline gives CDR1 MNHEY, CDR2 SVGAGI. V lost 6 bases and J 10 bases, leaving 16 bases between the germline ends. The CDR3: CASRGGQHLEQFF. In nucleotides, the CDR3 is TGTGCCAGCAGGGGGGGTCAACACCTAGAGCAGTTCTTC.

The chain combines TRBV30 with TRBJ1-5; D is unresolved. CDR3 length equals 15 residues. CDR1 is GTSNPN and CDR2 is SVGIG in the germline V gene (reference sequence). Trimming took off 0 bases at V and 4 bases at J, with 13 bases between the two ends. CDR3 loop: CAWSVRWPRNQPQHF. The CDR3 DNA reads as TGTGCCTGGAGTGTACGCTGGCCCAGGAATCAGCCCCAGCATTTT.

A word on this clone: At the DNA level, this CDR3 is encoded by other sequences in the same sample as well. The V call is TRBV27, the J call TRBJ2-3; 7 positions agree with TRBD2. Germline loops: CDR1 MNHEY, CDR2 SMNVEV (reference sequence). V shed 6 bases, J shed 1 base, and the junction held 1 base outside the gene matches. The CDR3 is made up of 13 amino acids. The CDR3 region has the DNA TGTGCCAGCAGCCTAGCGGGCACAGATACGCAGTATTTT. Amino acids: CASSLAGTDTQYF.

Turning to this clone: Other DNA sequences in this specimen translate into the identical CDR3. The V call is TRBV19, the J call TRBJ2-1; no reliable D call. Germline V lookup: CDR1 LNHDA, CDR2 SQIVND (reference sequence). The CDR3 covers 12 residues. Trimming pared 5 bases from V and 6 bases from J, leaving 8 bases between. This CDR3 is CASSSLGNEQFF. CDR3 bases: TGTGCCAGTAGTTCTCTAGGCAATGAGCAGTTCTTC.

The CDR3 spells CASSVVAGGVETQYF. DNA for the CDR3: TGTGCCAGCAGCGTCGTAGCGGGAGGGGTAGAGACCCAGTACTTC. The rearrangement uses TRBV9 and TRBJ2-5; 11 positions match TRBD2. The trim removed 2 bases at V and 4 bases at J, leaving 4 bases unmatched. Germline CDR1 and CDR2: SGDLS and YYNGEE. CDR3 size: 15 residues.

The chain is built from TRBV4-2 and TRBJ2-2; D uncertain. Trimming shortened V by 3 bases and J by 2 bases, and 13 bases separated the two germline ends. The CDR3 is 16 amino acids. CDR1 is LGHNA and CDR2 is YNFKEQ in the germline V gene. The CDR3 spells CASSHPTKDNTGELFF. Written as DNA, the CDR3 is TGTGCCAGCAGCCACCCAACTAAAGATAACACCGGGGAGCTGTTTTTT.

The V and J genes are TRBV4-2 and TRBJ2-5; D gene uncertain. CDR1 and CDR2 (germline): LGHNA, YNFKEQ. This CDR3 has 12 residues. The germline V and J ends were trimmed by 0 bases and 3 bases, with 2 bases remaining between them. CDR3 loop: CASSQDEETQYF. CDR3 in DNA: TGTGCCAGCAGCCAAGATGAAGAGACCCAGTACTTC.

The V call is TRBV5-4, the J call TRBJ2-7, with D possibly called TRBD1 or TRBD2 (6 bases each). The V end lost 4 bases, the J end lost 0 bases, and 11 bases lay between the germline ends. Per the germline V gene, CDR1 is SGHNT and CDR2 is YYREEE (reference sequence). This CDR3 is built from 14 residues. CDR3 in amino acids: CASSKGGNSYEQYF. CDR3 nucleotide sequence: TGTGCCAGCAGCAAAGGGGGGAACTCCTACGAGCAGTACTTC.

The sample holds one count of this clone. The genes are TRBV5-1 and TRBJ1-5; maybe TRBD1 (6 bases). Germline lookup yields CDR1 SGHRS and CDR2 YFSETQ. This CDR3 contains 15 residues. V lost 2 bases and J lost 3, with 12 bases in between. The CDR3 DNA sequence: TGCGCCAGCAGCTTAGGGGACACCAACAATCAGCCCCAGCATTTT. It yields the protein CASSLGDTNNQPQHF. Combining the CDR3 with reference TRBV5-1 and TRBJ1-5 gives the whole variable domain KAGVTQTPRYLIKTRGQQVTLSCSPISGHRSVSWYQQTPGQGLQFLFEYFSETQRNKGNFPGRFSGRQFSNSRSEMNVSTLELGDSALYLCASSLGDTNNQPQHFGDGTRLSIL.

The chain recombines TRBV11-2 with TRBJ2-5, with a tentative D call TRBD2 (6 bases). The CDR3 has 16 amino acids. With 5 bases removed from V and 1 base from J, the gap between germline ends came to 17 bases. Germline loops: CDR1 SGHAT, CDR2 FQNNGV. The CDR3 reads CASSPGTVRAQETQYF. DNA of the CDR3: TGTGCCAGCAGCCCCGGGACTGTCAGGGCCCAAGAGACCCAGTACTTC.

The CDR3 reads CASSSSTLLSYEQYF. The CDR3 DNA is TGTGCCAGCAGCTCTTCTACCCTCCTCTCCTACGAGCAGTACTTC. The rearrangement uses TRBV7-2 and TRBJ2-7; D not resolved. CDR1 SGHTA and CDR2 FQGNSA come from the germline V gene. This CDR3 has 15 amino acids. V lost 4 bases and J 0 bases, leaving 13 bases between the germline ends.